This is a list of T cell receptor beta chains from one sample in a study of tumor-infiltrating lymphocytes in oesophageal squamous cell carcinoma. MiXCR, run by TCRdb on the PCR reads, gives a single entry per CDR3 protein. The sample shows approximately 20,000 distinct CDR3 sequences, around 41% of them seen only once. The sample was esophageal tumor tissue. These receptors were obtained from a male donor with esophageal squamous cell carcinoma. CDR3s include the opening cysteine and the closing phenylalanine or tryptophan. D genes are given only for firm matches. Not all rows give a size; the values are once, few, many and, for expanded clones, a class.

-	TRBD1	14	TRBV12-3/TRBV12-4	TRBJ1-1	CASSPPTGGGSAFF	TGTGCCAGCAGTCCCCCGACAGGGGGCGGGTCGGCTTTCTTT
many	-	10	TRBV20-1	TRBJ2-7	CSAQRHEQYF	TGCAGTGCTCAGCGACATGAGCAGTACTTC
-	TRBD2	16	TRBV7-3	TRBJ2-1	CASSSQAGVSYNEQFF	TGTGCCAGCAGCTCCCAAGCGGGAGTCTCCTACAATGAGCAGTTCTTC
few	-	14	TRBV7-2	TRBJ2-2	CASSLVPGVGELFF	TGTGCCAGCAGCTTAGTACCCGGAGTCGGGGAGCTGTTTTTT
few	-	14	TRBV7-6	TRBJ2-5	CASSSGSGRETQYF	TGTGCCAGCAGCTCGGGGTCGGGACGTGAGACCCAGTACTTC
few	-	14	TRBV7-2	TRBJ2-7	CASSLDVAIYEQYF	TGTGCCAGCAGCTTAGACGTCGCAATTTACGAGCAGTACTTC
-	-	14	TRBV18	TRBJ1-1	CASSLTGLNTEAFF	TGTGCCAGCTCACTAACAGGTCTGAACACTGAAGCTTTCTTT
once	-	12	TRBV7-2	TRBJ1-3	CASSLHTDTIYF	TGTGCCAGCAGCTTACATACAGACACCATATATTTT
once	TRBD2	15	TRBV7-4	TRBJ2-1	CASSPSGRTYNEQFF	TGTGCCAGCAGCCCTAGCGGGAGAACCTACAATGAGCAGTTCTTC
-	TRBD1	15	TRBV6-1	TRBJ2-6	CASRTTGAEANVLTF	TGTGCCAGCAGGACCACAGGGGCTGAGGCCAACGTCCTGACTTTC
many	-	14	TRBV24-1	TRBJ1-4	CATSDTGVNEKLFF	TGTGCCACCAGTGATACTGGAGTTAATGAAAAACTGTTTTTT
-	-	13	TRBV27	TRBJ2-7	CASSSAGSNEQYF	TGTGCCAGCAGTTCCGCAGGTTCAAATGAGCAGTACTTC
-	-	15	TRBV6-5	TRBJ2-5	CASSELKGNQETQYF	TGTGCCAGCAGTGAACTTAAGGGGAACCAAGAGACCCAGTACTTC
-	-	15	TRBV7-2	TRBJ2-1	CASSLDVSSYNEQFF	TGTGCCAGCAGCTTAGATGTCAGCTCCTACAATGAGCAGTTCTTC
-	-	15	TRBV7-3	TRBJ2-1	CASSLTGDSYNEQFF	TGTGCCAGCAGCTTAACAGGAGACTCCTACAATGAGCAGTTCTTC
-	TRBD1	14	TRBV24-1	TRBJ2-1	CATSDGTAYNEQFF	TGTGCCACCAGTGATGGGACAGCCTACAATGAGCAGTTCTTC
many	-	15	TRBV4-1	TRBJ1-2	CASSPVGQGDYGYTF	TGCGCCAGCAGCCCGGTGGGGCAGGGAGACTATGGCTACACCTTC